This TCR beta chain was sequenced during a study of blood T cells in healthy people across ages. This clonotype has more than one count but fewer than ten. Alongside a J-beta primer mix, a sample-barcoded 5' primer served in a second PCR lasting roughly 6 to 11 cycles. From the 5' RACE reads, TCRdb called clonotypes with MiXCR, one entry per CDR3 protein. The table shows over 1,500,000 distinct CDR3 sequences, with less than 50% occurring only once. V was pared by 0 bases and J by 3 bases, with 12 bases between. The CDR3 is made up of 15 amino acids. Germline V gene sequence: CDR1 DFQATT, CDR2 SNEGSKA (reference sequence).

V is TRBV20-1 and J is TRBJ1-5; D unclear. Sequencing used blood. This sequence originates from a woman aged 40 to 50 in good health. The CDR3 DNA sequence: TGCAGTGCTAGAGATCGAACTTTATTCAATCAGCCCCAGCATTTT. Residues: CSARDRTLFNQPQHF.